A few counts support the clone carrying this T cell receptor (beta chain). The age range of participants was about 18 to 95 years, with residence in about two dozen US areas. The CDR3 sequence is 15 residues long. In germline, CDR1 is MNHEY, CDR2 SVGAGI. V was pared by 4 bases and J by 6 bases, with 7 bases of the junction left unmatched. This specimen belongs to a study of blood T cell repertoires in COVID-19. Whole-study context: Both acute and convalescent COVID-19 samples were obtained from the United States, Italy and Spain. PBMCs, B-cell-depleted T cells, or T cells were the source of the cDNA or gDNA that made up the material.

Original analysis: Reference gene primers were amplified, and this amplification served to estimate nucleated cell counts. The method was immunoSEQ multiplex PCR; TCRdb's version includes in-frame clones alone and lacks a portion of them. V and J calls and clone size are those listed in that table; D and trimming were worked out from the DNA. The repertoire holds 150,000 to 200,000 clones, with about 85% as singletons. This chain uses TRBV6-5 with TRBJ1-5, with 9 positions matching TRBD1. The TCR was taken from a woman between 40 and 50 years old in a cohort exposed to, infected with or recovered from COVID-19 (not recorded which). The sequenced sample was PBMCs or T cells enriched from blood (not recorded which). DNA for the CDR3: TGTGCCAGCAGTTTAACAGGGGGCGGAGGTCAGCCCCAGCATTTT. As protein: CASSLTGGGGQPQHF.